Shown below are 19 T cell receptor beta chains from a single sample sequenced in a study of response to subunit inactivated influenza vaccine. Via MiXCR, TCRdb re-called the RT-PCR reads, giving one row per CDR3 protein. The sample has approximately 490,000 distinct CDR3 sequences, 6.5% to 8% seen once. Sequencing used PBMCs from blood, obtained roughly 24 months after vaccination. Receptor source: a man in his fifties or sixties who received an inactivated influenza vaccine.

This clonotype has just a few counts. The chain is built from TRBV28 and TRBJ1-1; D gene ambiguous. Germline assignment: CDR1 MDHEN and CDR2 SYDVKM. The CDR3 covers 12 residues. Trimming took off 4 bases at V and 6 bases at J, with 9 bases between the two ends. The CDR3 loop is CASSSFDSEAFF. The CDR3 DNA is TGTGCCAGCAGTTCGTTTGACTCTGAAGCTTTCTTT.

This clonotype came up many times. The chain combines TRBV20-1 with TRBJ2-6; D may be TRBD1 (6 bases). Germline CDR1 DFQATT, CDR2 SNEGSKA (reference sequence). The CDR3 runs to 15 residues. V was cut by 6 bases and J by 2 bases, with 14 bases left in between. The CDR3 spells CSAKLPGAGANVLTF. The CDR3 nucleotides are TGCAGTGCAAAGCTCCCAGGGGCTGGGGCCAACGTCCTGACTTTC.

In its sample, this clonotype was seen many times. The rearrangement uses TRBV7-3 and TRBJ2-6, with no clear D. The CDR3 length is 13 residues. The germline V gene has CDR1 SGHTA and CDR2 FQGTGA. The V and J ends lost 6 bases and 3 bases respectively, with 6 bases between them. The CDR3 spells CASSSYGANVLTF. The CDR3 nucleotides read TGTGCCAGCAGTAGTTATGGGGCCAACGTCCTGACTTTC.

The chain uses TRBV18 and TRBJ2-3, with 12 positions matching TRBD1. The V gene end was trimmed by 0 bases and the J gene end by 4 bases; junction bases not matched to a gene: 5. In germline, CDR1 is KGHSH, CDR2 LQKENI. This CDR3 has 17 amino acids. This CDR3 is CASSPPIGTGGPDTQYF. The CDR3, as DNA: TGTGCCAGCTCACCACCGATCGGGACAGGGGGCCCAGATACGCAGTATTTT.

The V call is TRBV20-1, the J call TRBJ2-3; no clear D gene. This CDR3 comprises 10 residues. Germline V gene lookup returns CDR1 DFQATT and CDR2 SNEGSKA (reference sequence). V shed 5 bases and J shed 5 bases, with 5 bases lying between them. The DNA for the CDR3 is TGCAGTGCTTCTCAAGATACGCAGTATTTT. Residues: CSASQDTQYF.

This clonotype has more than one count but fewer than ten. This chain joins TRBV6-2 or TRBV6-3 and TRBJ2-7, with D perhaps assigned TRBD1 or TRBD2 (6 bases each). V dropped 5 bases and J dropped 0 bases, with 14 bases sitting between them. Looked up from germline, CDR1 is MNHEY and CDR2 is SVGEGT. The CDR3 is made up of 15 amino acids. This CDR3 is CASSRSGDFSYEQYF. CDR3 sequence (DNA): TGTGCCAGCAGTCGATCAGGGGACTTCTCCTACGAGCAGTACTTC.

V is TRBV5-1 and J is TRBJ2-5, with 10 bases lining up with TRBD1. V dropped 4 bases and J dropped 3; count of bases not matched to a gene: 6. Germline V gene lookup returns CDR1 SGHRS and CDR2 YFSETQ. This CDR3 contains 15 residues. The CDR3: CASSPSGTGEETQYF. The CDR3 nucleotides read TGCGCCAGCAGCCCGTCCGGGACAGGGGAAGAGACCCAGTACTTC.

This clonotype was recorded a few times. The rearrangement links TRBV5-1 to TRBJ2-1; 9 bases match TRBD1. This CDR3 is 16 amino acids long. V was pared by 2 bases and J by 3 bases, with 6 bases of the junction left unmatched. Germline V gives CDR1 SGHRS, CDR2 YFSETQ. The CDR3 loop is CASSFPGTGNYNEQFF. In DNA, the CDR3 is TGCGCCAGCAGCTTTCCCGGGACAGGGAACTACAATGAGCAGTTCTTC.

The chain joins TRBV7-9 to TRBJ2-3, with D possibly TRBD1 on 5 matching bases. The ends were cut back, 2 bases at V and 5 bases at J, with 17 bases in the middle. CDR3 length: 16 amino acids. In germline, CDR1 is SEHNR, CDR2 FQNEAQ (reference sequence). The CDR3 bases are TGTGCCAGCAGCTTAACAAGGAGAGGAAGGGGAGATACGCAGTATTTT. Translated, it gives CASSLTRRGRGDTQYF.

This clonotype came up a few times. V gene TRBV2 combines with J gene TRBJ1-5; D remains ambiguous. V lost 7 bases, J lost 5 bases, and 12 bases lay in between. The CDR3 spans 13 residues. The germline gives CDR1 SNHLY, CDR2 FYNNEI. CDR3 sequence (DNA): TGTGCCAGCAAGGCGGGAAGCGATCAGCCCCAGCATTTT. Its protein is CASKAGSDQPQHF.

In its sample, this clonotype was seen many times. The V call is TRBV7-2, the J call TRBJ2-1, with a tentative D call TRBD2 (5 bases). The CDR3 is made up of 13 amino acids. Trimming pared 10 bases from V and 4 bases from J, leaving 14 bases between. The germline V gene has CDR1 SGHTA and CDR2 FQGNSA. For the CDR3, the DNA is TGTGCCACTAGCTCTCCCCCTTACAATGAGCAGTTCTTC. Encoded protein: CATSSPPYNEQFF.

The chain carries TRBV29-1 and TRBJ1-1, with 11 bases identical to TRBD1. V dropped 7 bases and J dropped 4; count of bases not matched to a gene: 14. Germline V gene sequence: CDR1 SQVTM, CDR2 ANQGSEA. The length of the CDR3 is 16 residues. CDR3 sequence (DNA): TGCAGCGCAGGACAGGGGGCGCGGTCGTGGGGCACTGAAGCTTTCTTT. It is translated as CSAGQGARSWGTEAFF.

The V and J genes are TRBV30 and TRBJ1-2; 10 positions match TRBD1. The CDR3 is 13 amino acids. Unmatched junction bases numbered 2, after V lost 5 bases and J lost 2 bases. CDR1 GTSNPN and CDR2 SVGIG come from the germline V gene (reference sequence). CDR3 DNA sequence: TGTGCCTGGGGGACAGGGGCCAACTATGGCTACACCTTC. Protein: CAWGTGANYGYTF.

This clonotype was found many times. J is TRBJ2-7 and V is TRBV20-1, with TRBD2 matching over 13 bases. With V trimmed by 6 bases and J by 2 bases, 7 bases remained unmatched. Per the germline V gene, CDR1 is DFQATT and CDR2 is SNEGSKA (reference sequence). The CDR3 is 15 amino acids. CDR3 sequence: CSAIKTSGRPYEQYF. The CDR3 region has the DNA TGCAGTGCCATAAAGACTAGCGGGAGGCCCTACGAGCAGTACTTC.

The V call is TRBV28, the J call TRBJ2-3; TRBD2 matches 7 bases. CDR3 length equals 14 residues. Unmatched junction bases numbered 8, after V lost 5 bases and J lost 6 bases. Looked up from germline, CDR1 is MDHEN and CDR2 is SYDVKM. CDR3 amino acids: CASSRPGGTDTQYF. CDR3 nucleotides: TGTGCCAGCAGTCGACCGGGGGGTACGGATACGCAGTATTTT.

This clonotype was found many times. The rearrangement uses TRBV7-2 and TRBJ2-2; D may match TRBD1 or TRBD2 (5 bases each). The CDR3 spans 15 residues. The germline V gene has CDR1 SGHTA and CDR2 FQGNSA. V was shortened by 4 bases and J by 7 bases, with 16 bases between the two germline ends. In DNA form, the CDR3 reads TGTGCCAGCAGCTCTTGGGGCAGGGACCACGGGGAGCTGTTTTTT. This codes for CASSSWGRDHGELFF.

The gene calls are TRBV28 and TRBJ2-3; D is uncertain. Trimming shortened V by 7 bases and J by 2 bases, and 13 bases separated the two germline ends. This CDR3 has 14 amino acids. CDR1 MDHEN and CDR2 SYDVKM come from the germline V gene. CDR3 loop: CASNEATHTDTQYF. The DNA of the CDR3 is TGTGCCAGCAATGAGGCCACACACACAGATACGCAGTATTTT.

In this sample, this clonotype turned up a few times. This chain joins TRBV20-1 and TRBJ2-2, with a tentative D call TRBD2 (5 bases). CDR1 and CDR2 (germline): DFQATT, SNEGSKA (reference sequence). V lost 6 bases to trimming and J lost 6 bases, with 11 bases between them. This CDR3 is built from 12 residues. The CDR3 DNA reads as TGCAGTGCGAGGGAGTCGGCCGGGGAGCTGTTTTTT. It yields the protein CSARESAGELFF.

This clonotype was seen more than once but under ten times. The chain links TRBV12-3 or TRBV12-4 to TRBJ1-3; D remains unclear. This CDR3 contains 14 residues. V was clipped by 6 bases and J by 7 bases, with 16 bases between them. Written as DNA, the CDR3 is TGTGCCAGCAGCCCGGACCAGATGGGGAACACCATATATTTT. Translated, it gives CASSPDQMGNTIYF.